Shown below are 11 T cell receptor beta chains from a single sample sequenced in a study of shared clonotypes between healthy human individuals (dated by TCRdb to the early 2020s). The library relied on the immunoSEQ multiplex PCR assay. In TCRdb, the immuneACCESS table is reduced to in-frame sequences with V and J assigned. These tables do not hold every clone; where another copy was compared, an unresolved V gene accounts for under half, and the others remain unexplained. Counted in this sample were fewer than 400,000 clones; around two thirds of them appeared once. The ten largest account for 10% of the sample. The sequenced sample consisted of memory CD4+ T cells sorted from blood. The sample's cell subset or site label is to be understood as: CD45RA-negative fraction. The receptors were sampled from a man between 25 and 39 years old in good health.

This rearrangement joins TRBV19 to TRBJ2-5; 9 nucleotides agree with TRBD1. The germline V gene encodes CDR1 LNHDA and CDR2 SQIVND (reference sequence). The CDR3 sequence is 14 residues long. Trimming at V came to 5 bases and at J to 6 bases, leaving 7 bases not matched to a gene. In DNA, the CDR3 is TGTGCCAGTAGTCCCCGGACAGGGGAAAAGACCCAGTACTTC. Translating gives CASSPRTGEKTQYF. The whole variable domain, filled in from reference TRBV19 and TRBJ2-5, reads DGGITQSPKYLFRKEGQNVTLSCEQNLNHDAMYWYRQDPGQGLRLIYYSQIVNDFQKGDIAEGYSVSREKKESFPLTVTSAQKNPTAFYLCASSPRTGEKTQYFGPGTRLLVL.

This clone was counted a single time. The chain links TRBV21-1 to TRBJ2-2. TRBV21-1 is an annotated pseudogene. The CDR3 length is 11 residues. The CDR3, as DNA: TGTGCCAGCATTTGGACCGGGGAGCTGTTTTTT. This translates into CASIWTGELFF.

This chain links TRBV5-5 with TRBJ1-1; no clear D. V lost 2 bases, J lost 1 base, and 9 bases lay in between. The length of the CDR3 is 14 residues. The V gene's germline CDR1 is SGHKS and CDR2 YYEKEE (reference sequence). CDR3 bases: TGTGCCAGCAGCTTTGTGACGGGGAACACTGAAGCTTTCTTT. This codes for CASSFVTGNTEAFF. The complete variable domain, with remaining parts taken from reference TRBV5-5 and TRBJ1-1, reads DAGVTQSPTHLIKTRGQQVTLRCSPISGHKSVSWYQQVLGQGPQFIFQYYEKEERGRGNFPDRFSARQFPNYSSELNVNALLLGDSALYLCASSFVTGNTEAFFGQGTRLTVV.

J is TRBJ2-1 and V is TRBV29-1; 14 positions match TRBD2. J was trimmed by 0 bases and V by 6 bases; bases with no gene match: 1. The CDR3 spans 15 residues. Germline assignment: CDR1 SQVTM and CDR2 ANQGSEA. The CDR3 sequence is CSVGTSGSSYNEQFF. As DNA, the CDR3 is TGCAGCGTGGGGACTAGCGGGAGCTCCTACAATGAGCAGTTCTTC.

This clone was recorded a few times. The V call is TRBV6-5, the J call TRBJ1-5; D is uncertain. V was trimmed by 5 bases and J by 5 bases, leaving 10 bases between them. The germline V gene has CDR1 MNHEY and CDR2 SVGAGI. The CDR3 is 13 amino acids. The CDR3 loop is CASSSDLDQPQHF. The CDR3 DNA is TGTGCCAGCAGTAGTGATCTGGATCAGCCCCAGCATTTT.

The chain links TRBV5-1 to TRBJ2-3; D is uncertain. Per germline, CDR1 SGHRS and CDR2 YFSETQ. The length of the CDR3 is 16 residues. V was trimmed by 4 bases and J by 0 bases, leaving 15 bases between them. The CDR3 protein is CASSPVERASTDTQYF. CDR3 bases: TGCGCCAGCAGCCCTGTGGAACGTGCTAGCACAGATACGCAGTATTTT.

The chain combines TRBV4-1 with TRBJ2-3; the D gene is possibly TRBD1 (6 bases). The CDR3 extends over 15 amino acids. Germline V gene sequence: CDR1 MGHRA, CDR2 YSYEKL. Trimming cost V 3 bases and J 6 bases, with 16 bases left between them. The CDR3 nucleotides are TGCGCCAGCAGCCACCAGGACAGAGGTAGTGATACGCAGTATTTT. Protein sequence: CASSHQDRGSDTQYF.

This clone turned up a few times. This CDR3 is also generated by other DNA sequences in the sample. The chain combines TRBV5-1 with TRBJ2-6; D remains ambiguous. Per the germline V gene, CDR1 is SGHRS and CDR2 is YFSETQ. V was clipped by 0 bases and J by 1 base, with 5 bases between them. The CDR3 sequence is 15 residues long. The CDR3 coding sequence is TGCGCCAGCAGCTTGGAAGGATCTGGGGCCAACGTCCTGACTTTC. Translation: CASSLEGSGANVLTF.

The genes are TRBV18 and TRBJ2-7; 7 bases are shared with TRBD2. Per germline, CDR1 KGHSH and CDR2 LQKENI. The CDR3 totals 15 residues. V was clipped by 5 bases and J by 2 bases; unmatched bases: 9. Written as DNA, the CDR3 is TGTGCCAGCTCATTAGGCGGGACTAAGGCCTACGAGCAGTACTTC. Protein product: CASSLGGTKAYEQYF.

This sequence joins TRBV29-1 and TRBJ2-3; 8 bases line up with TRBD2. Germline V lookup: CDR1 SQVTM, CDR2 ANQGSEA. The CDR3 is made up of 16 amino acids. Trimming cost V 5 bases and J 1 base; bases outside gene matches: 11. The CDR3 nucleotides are TGCAGCGTTAGTAACAGGGTACTAGCGGGCACAGATACGCAGTATTTT. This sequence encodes CSVSNRVLAGTDTQYF.

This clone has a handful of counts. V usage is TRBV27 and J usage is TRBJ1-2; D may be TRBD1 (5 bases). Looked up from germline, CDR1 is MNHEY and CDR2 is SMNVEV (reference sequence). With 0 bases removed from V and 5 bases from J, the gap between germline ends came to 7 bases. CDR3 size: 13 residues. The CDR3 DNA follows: TGTGCCAGCAGTTTATCTTGGGGGTATGGCTACACCTTC. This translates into CASSLSWGYGYTF.